What follows are 13 T cell receptor beta chains derived from one specimen sequenced in a study of blood T cells in healthy people across ages. Combining a sample-barcoded 5' primer with a J-beta primer mix, a second PCR ran for roughly 6 to 11 cycles. TCRdb ran MiXCR on the 5' RACE reads and lists one entry per CDR3 protein. The profile shows 600,000 or so distinct CDR3 sequences, roughly 31% of them singletons. Sequencing was carried out using blood. The receptors were sampled from a woman older than 75 in good health.

V gene TRBV2 combines with J gene TRBJ1-1; D unresolved. In germline, CDR1 is SNHLY, CDR2 FYNNEI. The CDR3 runs to 13 residues. The V and J ends lost 9 bases and 0 bases respectively, with 11 bases between them. This CDR3 is CARGSAVNTEAFF. For the CDR3, the DNA is TGTGCCAGGGGGTCGGCCGTGAACACTGAAGCTTTCTTT.

The chain combines TRBV30 with TRBJ1-5, with 7 bases matching TRBD1. CDR1 and CDR2 (germline): GTSNPN, SVGIG (reference sequence). Trimming cost V 1 base and J 0 bases; bases outside gene matches: 0. The CDR3 totals 14 residues. CDR3 nucleotide sequence: TGTGCCTGGAGTGGACAGGGTAGCAATCAGCCCCAGCATTTT. As protein: CAWSGQGSNQPQHF.

This clonotype was recorded many times. The CDR3 DNA is TGCGCCAGCAGCTTGGTGGGGGAGCCACCCCTCCACTTT. Translating it yields CASSLVGEPPLHF. The chain uses TRBV5-1 and TRBJ1-6; D possibly corresponds to TRBD1 (5 bases). Trimming took 0 bases from V and 11 from J, leaving 9 bases between them. The germline V gene has CDR1 SGHRS and CDR2 YFSETQ. CDR3 size: 13 residues.

This clonotype occurred many times. The chain has TRBV20-1 and TRBJ2-5; D is uncertain. Germline-derived CDR1 and CDR2 are DFQATT and SNEGSKA (reference sequence). This CDR3 contains 13 residues. Deletions cut 1 base from V and 2 bases from J, with 8 bases between. Here the CDR3 reads CSARAGFQETQYF. CDR3 DNA sequence: TGCAGTGCTAGAGCGGGCTTTCAAGAGACCCAGTACTTC.

There are many counts of this clonotype. This rearrangement joins TRBV7-8 to TRBJ1-2; possible D gene TRBD1, 5 bases. With 3 bases removed from V and 8 bases from J, the gap between germline ends came to 16 bases. The CDR3 is 14 residues long. CDR1 is SGHVS, CDR2 FQNEAQ, per germline. CDR3: CASSFLGGLSGYTF. The CDR3 nucleotides read TGTGCCAGCAGCTTCCTGGGGGGACTGAGCGGCTACACCTTC.

This clonotype was detected ten times or more. The J gene is TRBJ2-5, the V gene TRBV6-1; 10 nucleotides agree with TRBD1. Germline CDR1 is MNHNS and CDR2 is SASEGT. The CDR3 has 17 residues. With V trimmed by 3 bases and J by 4 bases, 11 bases remained unmatched. The CDR3 loop reads CASSDPRVTGGSETQYF. The CDR3 DNA follows: TGTGCCAGCAGTGACCCAAGGGTGACAGGGGGCTCAGAGACCCAGTACTTC.

The V call is TRBV30, the J call TRBJ2-3; D is possibly TRBD2 (5 bases). Per germline, CDR1 GTSNPN and CDR2 SVGIG (reference sequence). The CDR3 is made up of 12 amino acids. Trimming removed 5 bases at V and 5 bases at J, with 11 bases between. CDR3 DNA sequence: TGTGCCTGGTTGGTCCGGGGAGATACGCAGTATTTT. This codes for CAWLVRGDTQYF. Together with reference TRBV30 and TRBJ2-3, the CDR3 gives the full variable domain: SQTIHQWPATLVQPVGSPLSLECTVEGTSNPNLYWYRQAAGRGLQLLFYSVGIGQISSEVPQNLSASRPQDRQFILSSKKLLLSDSGFYLCAWLVRGDTQYFGPGTRLTVL.

This clonotype was seen a few times. The chain couples TRBV6-6 to TRBJ2-5; no clear D gene. The tail of the sequence fits TRBJ2-7 better, so the J call may be wrong. Germline V gene data show CDR1 as MNHNY and CDR2 as SVGAGI (reference sequence). This CDR3 is built from 13 residues. The CDR3 spells CASSHGPTYEQYF. CDR3 DNA: TGTGCCAGCAGTCACGGCCCCACCTACGAGCAGTACTTC.

This clonotype came up many times. The chain recombines TRBV9 with TRBJ2-6; 7 bases line up with TRBD1. The trim removed 0 bases at V and 2 bases at J, leaving 2 bases unmatched. This CDR3 region has 16 residues. Germline assignment: CDR1 SGDLS and CDR2 YYNGEE. CDR3 nucleotides: TGTGCCAGCAGCGTAGCTGGACAGGCTGGGGCCAACGTCCTGACTTTC. It yields the protein CASSVAGQAGANVLTF.

There are many counts of this clonotype. V and J are TRBV7-8 and TRBJ2-5; D call uncertain. Per germline, CDR1 SGHVS and CDR2 FQNEAQ. Between the trimmed V and J ends, which lost 5 bases and 5 bases, there was a span of 15 bases. The CDR3 is 14 residues long. The CDR3 reads CASSPRPGRETQYF. As DNA, the CDR3 is TGTGCCAGCAGCCCCCGGCCGGGTAGGGAGACCCAGTACTTC.

The chain combines TRBV11-2 with TRBJ1-5; no clear D gene. CDR1 is SGHAT, CDR2 FQNNGV, per germline. The CDR3 runs 14 residues. The germline V and J ends were trimmed by 5 bases and 12 bases, with 20 bases remaining between them. The CDR3 nucleotides read TGTGCCAGCAGCCACTCGCAAAATAGGTATCACCAGCATTTT. This encodes CASSHSQNRYHQHF.

This clonotype was detected ten times or more. This chain uses TRBV20-1 with TRBJ2-4, with 11 bases identical to TRBD1. V shed 2 bases, J shed 5 bases, and the junction held 5 bases outside the gene matches. The CDR3 sequence is 15 residues long. The germline CDR1 and CDR2 sequences are DFQATT and SNEGSKA (reference sequence). The CDR3 DNA sequence: TGCAGTGCTAGACCGGACAGGGGGCTCGAAAACATTCAGTACTTC. This codes for CSARPDRGLENIQYF.

This clonotype has at least ten counts. This rearrangement joins TRBV5-6 to TRBJ2-7; tentatively, D is TRBD1 (6 bases). The V end lost 4 bases, the J end lost 3 bases, and 20 bases lay between the germline ends. This CDR3 is 16 amino acids long. CDR1 and CDR2 (germline): SGHDT, YYEEEE. This chain's CDR3 is CASSPRTDRYNYEQYF. DNA for the CDR3: TGTGCCAGCAGCCCACGGACAGACCGCTACAACTACGAGCAGTACTTC.